This T cell receptor (beta chain) was captured by sequencing in a study of follicular helper T cells after annual influenza vaccination. Only in-frame clones appear in the TCRdb table, and some are missing; sequencing was by immunoSEQ multiplex PCR. Here the sample spans around 10,000 clones, less than 80% being singletons. Trimming at V came to 2 bases and at J to 4 bases, leaving 4 bases not matched to a gene. The V gene's germline CDR1 is LNHNV and CDR2 YYDKDF (reference sequence). The CDR3 runs 15 residues. This rearrangement joins TRBV15 to TRBJ2-2, with 7 bases aligning to TRBD1. The receptor's source is an adult who received the influenza vaccine. The material sequenced was CXCR5- memory CD4+ T cells sorted from blood, taken 6 weeks after influenza vaccination. The CDR3 sequence is CATSRNRGTTGELFF. CDR3 sequence (DNA): TGTGCCACCAGCAGAAACAGGGGTACCACCGGGGAGCTGTTTTTT.